The 24 T cell receptor beta chains reported below all come from one sample, sequenced in a study of shared clonotypes between healthy human individuals. Using immunoSEQ multiplex PCR, the repertoire was profiled, and TCRdb retains in-frame clones only, with some absent. Of about 2.4 million clones in the sample, roughly 93% are singletons; the top ten hold around 0.37%. Specimen: naive CD4+ T cells from PBMCs. Regarding subset: CD45RA+ positively selected. These receptors all come from a man younger than 35 in good health. Some clones in this sample may be carry-over from other donors' samples.

J is TRBJ1-1 and V is TRBV6-1; D possibly corresponds to TRBD1 (6 bases). This CDR3 comprises 13 residues. Germline V CDR1 and CDR2: MNHNS, SASEGT. V lost 2 bases and J 7 bases, leaving 11 bases between the germline ends. The CDR3 is CASSETGGGEAFF. The DNA for the CDR3 is TGTGCCAGCAGTGAAACAGGAGGGGGTGAAGCTTTCTTT.

The V call is TRBV7-2, the J call TRBJ2-5; tentatively, D is TRBD2 (7 bases). Trimming took off 5 bases at V and 5 bases at J, with 24 bases between the two ends. CDR1 is SGHTA, CDR2 FQGNSA, per germline. There are 17 residues in the CDR3. CDR3 DNA sequence: TGTGCCAGCAGCCAACAGACAAGGACTAGGGGGTTGGAGACCCAGTACTTC. This translates into CASSQQTRTRGLETQYF. The full variable domain, completed using reference TRBV7-2 and TRBJ2-5, is GAGVSQSPSNKVTEKGKDVELRCDPISGHTALYWYRQSLGQGLEFLIYFQGNSAPDKSGLPSDRFSAERTGGSVSTLTIQRTQQEDSAVYLCASSQQTRTRGLETQYFGPGTRLLVL.

This clone was seen a single time. This chain uses TRBV10-3 with TRBJ2-1, with TRBD1 identical over 11 bases. Germline values: CDR1 ENHRY, CDR2 SYGVKD. V was pared by 3 bases and J by 4 bases, with 2 bases of the junction left unmatched. This CDR3 has 15 amino acids. As DNA, the CDR3 is TGTGCCATCAGTGACGGGACAGGGGGATACAATGAGCAGTTCTTC. It specifies CAISDGTGGYNEQFF.

The chain uses TRBV5-1 and TRBJ2-3, with a weak D call TRBD1 (6 bases). Germline V gives CDR1 SGHRS, CDR2 YFSETQ. The CDR3 has 15 residues. V lost 1 base and J lost 2, with 11 bases in between. The CDR3 coding sequence is TGCGCCAGCAGCTTGATACAGGGATTCACAGATACGCAGTATTTT. Residues: CASSLIQGFTDTQYF.

The chain combines TRBV4-2 with TRBJ1-2; D uncertain. This CDR3 has 15 amino acids. Germline values: CDR1 LGHNA, CDR2 YNFKEQ. V shed 0 bases and J shed 2 bases, with 10 bases lying between them. The CDR3 protein is CASSQDEGQNYGYTF. In nucleotides, the CDR3 is TGTGCCAGCAGCCAAGACGAAGGGCAAAACTATGGCTACACCTTC.

The sample holds a few counts of this clone. Other DNA sequences of this sample code for an identical CDR3. The chain has TRBV11-2 and TRBJ2-7; D is unclear. Deletions cut 1 base from V and 5 bases from J, with 6 bases between. The CDR3 covers 12 residues. Looked up from germline, CDR1 is SGHAT and CDR2 is FQNNGV. The CDR3 DNA sequence: TGTGCCAGCAGCTTAGGCCCTGACGAGCAGTACTTC. This gives the protein CASSLGPDEQYF. The complete variable domain, with remaining parts taken from reference TRBV11-2 and TRBJ2-7, reads EAGVAQSPRYKIIEKRQSVAFWCNPISGHATLYWYQQILGQGPKLLIQFQNNGVVDDSQLPKDRFSAERLKGVDSTLKIQPAKLEDSAVYLCASSLGPDEQYFGPGTRLTVT.

This clone was seen a few times. V is TRBV27 and J is TRBJ1-1; maybe TRBD1 (5 bases). Germline CDR1 reads MNHEY; CDR2 reads SMNVEV (reference sequence). Trimming removed 6 bases from V and 1 base from J, with 12 bases in between. This CDR3 comprises 14 residues. The CDR3 DNA reads TGTGCCAGCAGGAGAGGGACGGGGAACACTGAAGCTTTCTTT. This translates into CASRRGTGNTEAFF.

The J gene is TRBJ1-2, the V gene TRBV15, with TRBD1 matching 9 bases. Per germline, CDR1 LNHNV and CDR2 YYDKDF (reference sequence). This CDR3 has 14 residues. Germline trimming cut 3 bases from V and 7 bases from J; bases unmatched to any gene: 6. CDR3 protein: CATSRQQGAIGYTF. The CDR3 DNA reads as TGTGCCACCAGCAGGCAACAGGGGGCCATTGGCTACACCTTC.

This clone came up a few times. Other nucleotide sequences from this sample produce the same CDR3. The chain links TRBV28 to TRBJ1-2; no firm D call. The V end was cut by 6 bases, the J end by 4 bases, with 9 bases between. The CDR3 contains 12 residues. Germline CDR1 MDHEN, CDR2 SYDVKM. Here the CDR3 reads CASSPVGYGYTF. CDR3 coding DNA: TGTGCCAGCAGCCCGGTTGGCTATGGCTACACCTTC.

This chain links TRBV7-2 with TRBJ2-7; D call uncertain. V was pared by 2 bases and J by 4 bases, with 9 bases between. The CDR3 spans 13 residues. CDR1 is SGHTA and CDR2 is FQGNSA in the germline V gene. This CDR3 reads CASSLIVRYEQYF. The CDR3 DNA reads TGTGCCAGCAGCTTAATAGTAAGGTACGAGCAGTACTTC.

The rearrangement links TRBV28 to TRBJ2-1; weak D call: TRBD2 (6 bases). Trimming stripped 7 bases from V and 3 bases from J, with 16 bases between. In germline, CDR1 is MDHEN, CDR2 SYDVKM. The CDR3 is 15 residues long. CDR3 loop: CASTPGTLNYNEQFF. The CDR3 DNA reads TGTGCCAGCACCCCCGGGACTCTCAACTACAATGAGCAGTTCTTC.

V and J are TRBV2 and TRBJ2-3; unclear D gene. The CDR3 totals 14 residues. V shed 8 bases and J shed 2 bases, with 14 bases lying between them. Germline V gene data show CDR1 as SNHLY and CDR2 as FYNNEI. In DNA form, the CDR3 reads TGTGCCAGCCCCCCAATCCCACACACAGATACGCAGTATTTT. It is translated as CASPPIPHTDTQYF.

The chain joins TRBV28 to TRBJ1-4; D gene unclear. Germline lookup yields CDR1 MDHEN and CDR2 SYDVKM. The V gene lost 3 bases and the J gene lost 7 bases, with 12 bases spanning the gap. CDR3 length: 14 amino acids. CDR3 sequence reads: CASSLFAGGEKLFF. The CDR3 DNA reads as TGTGCCAGCAGTTTGTTTGCAGGCGGTGAAAAACTGTTTTTT.

The V and J genes are TRBV6-1 and TRBJ2-2; D unresolved. Germline V gene data show CDR1 as MNHNS and CDR2 as SASEGT. Trimming took 3 bases from V and 0 from J, leaving 11 bases between them. The CDR3 contains 16 residues. The DNA for the CDR3 is TGTGCCAGCAGTGACATCGGGTATGCGAACACCGGGGAGCTGTTTTTT. As protein: CASSDIGYANTGELFF.

The chain joins TRBV4-1 to TRBJ2-5; D is unclear. Trimming removed 6 bases at V and 0 bases at J, with 14 bases between. Germline V gene sequence: CDR1 MGHRA, CDR2 YSYEKL. This CDR3 is built from 15 residues. The CDR3 region has the DNA TGCGCCAGCAGACAATCGGCGCTGAACCAAGAGACCCAGTACTTC. Translated: CASRQSALNQETQYF.

CDR3 protein: CASSEALTGGLDEQYF. The CDR3 nucleotides are TGTGCCAGCAGTGAAGCCTTGACAGGGGGACTTGACGAGCAGTACTTC. The V call is TRBV2, the J call TRBJ2-7; 9 bases are shared with TRBD1. The CDR3 totals 16 residues. Germline assignment: CDR1 SNHLY and CDR2 FYNNEI. Trimming cost V 0 bases and J 5 bases; bases outside gene matches: 8.

The chain is built from TRBV30 and TRBJ2-2; D is undetermined. This CDR3 is built from 11 residues. Per the germline V gene, CDR1 is GTSNPN and CDR2 is SVGIG (reference sequence). V lost 1 base and J 9 bases, leaving 6 bases between the germline ends. The CDR3 region has the DNA TGTGCCTGGAGTGGGCAGCGGGAGCTGTTTTTT. Its translation: CAWSGQRELFF. The variable domain in full, completed from reference TRBV30 and TRBJ2-2, reads SQTIHQWPATLVQPVGSPLSLECTVEGTSNPNLYWYRQAAGRGLQLLFYSVGIGQISSEVPQNLSASRPQDRQFILSSKKLLLSDSGFYLCAWSGQRELFFGEGSRLTVL.

As to this clone: The same CDR3 can be traced to other DNA sequences in this sample. The J gene is TRBJ2-5, the V gene TRBV2, with 12 positions matching TRBD1. There are 14 residues in the CDR3. Germline V gene lookup returns CDR1 SNHLY and CDR2 FYNNEI. The V gene end was trimmed by 6 bases and the J gene end by 5 bases; junction bases not matched to a gene: 4. The CDR3 DNA follows: TGTGCCAGCAGCGGGACAGGGGGCAGGGAGACCCAGTACTTC. This translates into CASSGTGGRETQYF.

This chain uses TRBV5-6 with TRBJ2-5; D remains unclear. Trimming left V 1 base short and J 0 bases short, with 10 bases between. The CDR3 spans 15 residues. The germline V gene has CDR1 SGHDT and CDR2 YYEEEE. The chain's CDR3 is CASSLNLEYQETQYF. The CDR3, as DNA: TGTGCCAGCAGCTTGAACCTAGAGTACCAAGAGACCCAGTACTTC.

V usage is TRBV18 and J usage is TRBJ2-2; 11 bases match TRBD2. The V gene's germline CDR1 is KGHSH and CDR2 LQKENI. Unmatched junction bases numbered 1, after V lost 0 bases and J lost 4 bases. The CDR3 spans 16 residues. The CDR3 region is CASSPPGLAATGELFF. The DNA for the CDR3 is TGTGCCAGCTCACCACCGGGACTAGCGGCCACCGGGGAGCTGTTTTTT.

The chain combines TRBV5-1 with TRBJ1-2; 7 nucleotides align to TRBD1. V trimming: 0 bases; J trimming: 8 bases; junction bases outside the gene matches: 4. From germline, CDR1 is SGHRS and CDR2 YFSETQ. The CDR3 is 13 residues long. The CDR3 coding sequence is TGCGCCAGCAGCTTGGGGACAGGTGCCGGCTACACCTTC. It encodes CASSLGTGAGYTF.

Details on this clone: Other DNA sequences in the sample encode the same CDR3. The chain uses TRBV6-1 and TRBJ1-1; no reliable D call. Trimming shortened V by 2 bases and J by 2 bases, and 9 bases separated the two germline ends. Germline V gene data show CDR1 as MNHNS and CDR2 as SASEGT. The CDR3 has 14 amino acids. The CDR3 protein is CASSERGGNTEAFF. CDR3 coding DNA: TGTGCCAGCAGTGAACGGGGAGGTAACACTGAAGCTTTCTTT.

The sample holds one count of this clone. The chain links TRBV7-2 to TRBJ2-7, with 7 nucleotides matching TRBD1. This CDR3 spans 14 amino acids. With V trimmed by 7 bases and J by 3 bases, 9 bases remained unmatched. The V gene's germline CDR1 is SGHTA and CDR2 FQGNSA. The CDR3 DNA reads TGTGCCAGCACCCGGAGCCGGGACAGCTACGAGCAGTACTTC. Amino acid sequence: CASTRSRDSYEQYF.

In this sample, this clone turned up once. The genes are TRBV7-2 and TRBJ2-1; 9 bases match TRBD2. This CDR3 has 17 amino acids. Germline assignment: CDR1 SGHTA and CDR2 FQGNSA. Trimming at V came to 1 base and at J to 3 bases, leaving 7 bases not matched to a gene. The chain's CDR3 is CASSLVSGRMLYNEQFF. The CDR3 nucleotides are TGTGCCAGCAGCTTAGTGAGCGGGAGGATGCTCTACAATGAGCAGTTCTTC. The full variable domain, with the rest looked up from reference TRBV7-2 and TRBJ2-1, is GAGVSQSPSNKVTEKGKDVELRCDPISGHTALYWYRQSLGQGLEFLIYFQGNSAPDKSGLPSDRFSAERTGGSVSTLTIQRTQQEDSAVYLCASSLVSGRMLYNEQFFGPGTRLTVL.